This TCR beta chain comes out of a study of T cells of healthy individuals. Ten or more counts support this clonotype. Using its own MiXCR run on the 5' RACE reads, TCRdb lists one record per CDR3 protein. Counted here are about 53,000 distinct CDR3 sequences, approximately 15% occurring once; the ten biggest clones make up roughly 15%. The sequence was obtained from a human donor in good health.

The CDR3, as DNA: TGCAGTGCAGCCCCGGAGGGAGGAGTTTACGAGCAGTACTTC. Amino acids: CSAAPEGGVYEQYF. The chain employs TRBV20-1 and TRBJ2-7, with D possibly matching TRBD2 (6 bases). CDR1 is DFQATT and CDR2 is SNEGSKA in the germline V gene (reference sequence). The V and J ends lost 6 bases and 4 bases respectively, with 19 bases between them. The CDR3 is 14 amino acids.